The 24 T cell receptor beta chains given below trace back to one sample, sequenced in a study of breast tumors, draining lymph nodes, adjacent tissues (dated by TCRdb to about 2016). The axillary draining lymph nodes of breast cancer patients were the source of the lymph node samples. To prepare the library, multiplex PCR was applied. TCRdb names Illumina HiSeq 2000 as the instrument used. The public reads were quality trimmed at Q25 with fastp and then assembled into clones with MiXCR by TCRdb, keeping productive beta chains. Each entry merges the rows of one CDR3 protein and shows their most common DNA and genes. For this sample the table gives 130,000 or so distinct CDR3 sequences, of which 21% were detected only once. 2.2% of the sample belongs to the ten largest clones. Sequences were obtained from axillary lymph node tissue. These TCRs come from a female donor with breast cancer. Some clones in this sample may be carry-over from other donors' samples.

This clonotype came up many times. The CDR3 here is CASSPSGTYYEQYF. In DNA form, the CDR3 reads TGTGCCAGCAGCCCGTCCGGGACTTACTACGAGCAGTACTTC. V usage is TRBV3-1 and J usage is TRBJ2-7, with D possibly matching TRBD2 (6 bases). CDR1 LGHDT and CDR2 YNNKEL come from the germline V gene (reference sequence). The CDR3 contains 14 residues. The germline V and J ends were trimmed by 4 bases and 3 bases, with 13 bases remaining between them.

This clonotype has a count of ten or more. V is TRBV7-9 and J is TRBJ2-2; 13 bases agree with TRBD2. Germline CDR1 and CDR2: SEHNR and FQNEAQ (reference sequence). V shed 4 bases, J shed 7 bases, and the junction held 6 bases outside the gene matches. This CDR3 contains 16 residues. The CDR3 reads CASSSRTSGRDGELFF. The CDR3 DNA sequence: TGTGCCAGCAGCTCCCGGACTAGCGGGAGAGACGGGGAGCTGTTTTTT. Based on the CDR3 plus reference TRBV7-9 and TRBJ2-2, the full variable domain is DTGVSQNPRHKITKRGQNVTFRCDPISEHNRLYWYRQTLGQGPEFLTYFQNEAQLEKSRLLSDRFSAERPKGSFSTLEIQRTEQGDSAMYLCASSSRTSGRDGELFFGEGSRLTVL.

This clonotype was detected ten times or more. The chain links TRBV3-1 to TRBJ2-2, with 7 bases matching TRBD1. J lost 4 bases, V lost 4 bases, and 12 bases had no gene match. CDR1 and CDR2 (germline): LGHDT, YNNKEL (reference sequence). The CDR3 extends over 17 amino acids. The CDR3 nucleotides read TGTGCCAGCAGCCCCTCCTCCGGGACAGCGATCACCGGGGAGCTGTTTTTT. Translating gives CASSPSSGTAITGELFF.

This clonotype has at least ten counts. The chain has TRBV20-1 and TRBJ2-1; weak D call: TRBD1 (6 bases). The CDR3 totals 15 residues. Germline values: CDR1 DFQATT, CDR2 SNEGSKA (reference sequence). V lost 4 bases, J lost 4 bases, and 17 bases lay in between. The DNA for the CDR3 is TGCAGTGCTAAGGGGGTGGGAGCACAATACAATGAGCAGTTCTTC. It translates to CSAKGVGAQYNEQFF.

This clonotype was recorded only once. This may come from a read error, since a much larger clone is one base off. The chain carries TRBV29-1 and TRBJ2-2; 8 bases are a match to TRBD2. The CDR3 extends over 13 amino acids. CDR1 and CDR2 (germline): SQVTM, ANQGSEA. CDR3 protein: CSVDSGNTGELLF. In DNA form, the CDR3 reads TGCAGCGTTGATAGCGGGAACACCGGGGAGCTGCTTTTT.

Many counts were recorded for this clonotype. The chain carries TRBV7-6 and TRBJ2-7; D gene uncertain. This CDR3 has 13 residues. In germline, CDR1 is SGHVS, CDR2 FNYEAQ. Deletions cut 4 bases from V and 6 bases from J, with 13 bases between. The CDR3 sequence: CASSSLVGPEQYF. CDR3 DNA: TGTGCCAGCAGCTCTCTCGTAGGTCCCGAGCAGTACTTC.

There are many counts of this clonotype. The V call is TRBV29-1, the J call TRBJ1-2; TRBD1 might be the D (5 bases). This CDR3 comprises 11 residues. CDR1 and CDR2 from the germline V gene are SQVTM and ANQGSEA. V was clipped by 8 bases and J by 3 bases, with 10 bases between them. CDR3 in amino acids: CSSSGDYGYTF. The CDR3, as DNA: TGCAGCTCCTCGGGGGACTATGGCTACACCTTC.

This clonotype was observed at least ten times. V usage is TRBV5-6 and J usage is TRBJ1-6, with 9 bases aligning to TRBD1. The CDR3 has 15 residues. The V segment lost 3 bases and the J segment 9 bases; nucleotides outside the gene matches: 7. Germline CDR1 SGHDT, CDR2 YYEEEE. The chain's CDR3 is CASSSGTGMGSPLHF. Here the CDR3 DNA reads TGTGCCAGCAGCTCCGGGACAGGGATGGGTTCACCCCTCCACTTT.

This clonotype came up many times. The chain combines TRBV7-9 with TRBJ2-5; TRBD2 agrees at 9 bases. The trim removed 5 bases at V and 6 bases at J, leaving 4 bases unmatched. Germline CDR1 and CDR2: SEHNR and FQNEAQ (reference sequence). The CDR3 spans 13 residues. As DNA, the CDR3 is TGTGCCAGCAGCCAGCGGGGGGTCCAGACCCAGTACTTC. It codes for CASSQRGVQTQYF.

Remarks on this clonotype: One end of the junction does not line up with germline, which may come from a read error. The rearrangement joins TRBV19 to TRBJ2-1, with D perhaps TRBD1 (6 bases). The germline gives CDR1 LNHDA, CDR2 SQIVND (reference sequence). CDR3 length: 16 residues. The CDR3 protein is CASSKAYQGTYNEQSF. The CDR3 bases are TGTGCCAGTAGTAAAGCGTATCAGGGGACCTACAATGAGCAGTCCTTC.

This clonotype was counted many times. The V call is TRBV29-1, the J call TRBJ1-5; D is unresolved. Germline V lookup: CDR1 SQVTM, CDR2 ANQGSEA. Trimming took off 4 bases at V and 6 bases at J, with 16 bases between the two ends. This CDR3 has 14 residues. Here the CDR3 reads CSVVITGYGQPQHF. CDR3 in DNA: TGCAGCGTTGTTATAACGGGATATGGTCAGCCCCAGCATTTT.

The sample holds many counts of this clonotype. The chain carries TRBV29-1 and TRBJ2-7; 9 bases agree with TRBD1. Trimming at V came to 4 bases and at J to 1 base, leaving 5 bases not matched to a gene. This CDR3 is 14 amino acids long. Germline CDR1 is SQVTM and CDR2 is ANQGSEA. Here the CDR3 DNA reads TGCAGCGTTGTAAGGGGACAGGGTTCCTACGAGCAGTACTTC. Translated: CSVVRGQGSYEQYF.

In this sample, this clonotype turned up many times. The DNA of the CDR3 is TGCGCCAGCAGCTGGGAGTATAGCGGGAGGGTCAATGAGCAGTTCTTC. Amino acid sequence: CASSWEYSGRVNEQFF. This sequence joins TRBV5-1 and TRBJ2-1; TRBD2 aligns across 11 bases. This CDR3 has 16 residues. Germline loops: CDR1 SGHRS, CDR2 YFSETQ. J was trimmed by 6 bases and V by 3 bases; bases with no gene match: 8.

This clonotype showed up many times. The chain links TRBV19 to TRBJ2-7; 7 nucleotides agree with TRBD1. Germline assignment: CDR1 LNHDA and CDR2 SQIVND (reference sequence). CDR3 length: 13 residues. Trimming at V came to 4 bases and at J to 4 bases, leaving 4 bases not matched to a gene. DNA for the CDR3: TGTGCCAGTAGTAGGGGACAGCAGTACGAGCAGTACTTC. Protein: CASSRGQQYEQYF.

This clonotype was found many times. For the CDR3, the DNA is TGTGCCAGCAGCGTAGGGAGTAGCAATCAGCCCCAGCATTTT. Translation: CASSVGSSNQPQHF. The chain links TRBV9 to TRBJ1-5, with D uncertain. V dropped 0 bases and J dropped 0 bases, with 4 bases sitting between them. This CDR3 has 14 residues. CDR1 and CDR2 (germline): SGDLS, YYNGEE.

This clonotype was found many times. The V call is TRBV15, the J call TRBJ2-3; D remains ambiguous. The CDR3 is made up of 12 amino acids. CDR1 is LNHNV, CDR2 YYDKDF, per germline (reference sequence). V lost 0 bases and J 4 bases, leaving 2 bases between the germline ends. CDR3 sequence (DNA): TGTGCCACCAGCAGAGATGCAGATACGCAGTATTTT. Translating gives CATSRDADTQYF.

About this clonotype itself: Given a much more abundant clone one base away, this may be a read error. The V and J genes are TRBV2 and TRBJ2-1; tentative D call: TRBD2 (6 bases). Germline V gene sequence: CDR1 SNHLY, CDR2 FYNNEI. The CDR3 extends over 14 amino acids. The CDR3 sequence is CASEFGSSCNEQFF. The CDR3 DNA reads TGTGCCAGCGAGTTCGGGAGCTCCTGCAATGAGCAGTTCTTC.

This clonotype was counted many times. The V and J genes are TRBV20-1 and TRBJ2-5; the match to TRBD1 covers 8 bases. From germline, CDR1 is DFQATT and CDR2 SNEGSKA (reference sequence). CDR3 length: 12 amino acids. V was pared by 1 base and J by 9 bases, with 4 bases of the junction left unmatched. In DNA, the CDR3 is TGCAGTGCTAGAGGGACAGGGTGGCCCCAGTACTTC. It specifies CSARGTGWPQYF.

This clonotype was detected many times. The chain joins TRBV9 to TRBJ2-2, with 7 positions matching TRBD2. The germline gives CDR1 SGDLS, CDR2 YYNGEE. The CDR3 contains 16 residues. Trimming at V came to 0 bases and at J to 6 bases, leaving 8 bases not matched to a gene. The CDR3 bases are TGTGCCAGCAGCGTAGAAGAGGGAGGGCCTCCCGGGGAGCTGTTTTTT. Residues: CASSVEEGGPPGELFF.

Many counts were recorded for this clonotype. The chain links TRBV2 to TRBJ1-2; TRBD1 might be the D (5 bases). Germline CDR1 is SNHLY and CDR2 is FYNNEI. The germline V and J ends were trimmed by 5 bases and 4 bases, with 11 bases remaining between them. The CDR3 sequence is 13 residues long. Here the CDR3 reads CASSTGQGYGYTF. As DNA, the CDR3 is TGTGCCAGCAGTACCGGGCAGGGCTATGGCTACACCTTC.

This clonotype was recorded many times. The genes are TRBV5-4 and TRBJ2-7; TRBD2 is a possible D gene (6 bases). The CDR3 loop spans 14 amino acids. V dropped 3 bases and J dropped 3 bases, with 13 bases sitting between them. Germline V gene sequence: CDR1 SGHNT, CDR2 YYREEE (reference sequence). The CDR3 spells CASSSAGSIYEQYF. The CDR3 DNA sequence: TGTGCCAGCAGCTCCGCGGGATCTATCTACGAGCAGTACTTC.

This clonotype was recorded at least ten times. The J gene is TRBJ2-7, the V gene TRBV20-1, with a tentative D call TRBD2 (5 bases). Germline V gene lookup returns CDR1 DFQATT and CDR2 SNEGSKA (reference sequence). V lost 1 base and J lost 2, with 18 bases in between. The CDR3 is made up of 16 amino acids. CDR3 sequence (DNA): TGCAGTGCTAGAGGACCTGGGAGCAGAGTCCCCTACGAGCAGTACTTC. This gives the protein CSARGPGSRVPYEQYF.

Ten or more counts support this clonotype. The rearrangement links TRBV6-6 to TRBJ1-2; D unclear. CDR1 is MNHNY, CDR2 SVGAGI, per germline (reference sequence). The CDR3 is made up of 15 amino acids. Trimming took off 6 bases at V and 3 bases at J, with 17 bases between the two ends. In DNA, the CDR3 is TGTGCCAGCAGGATAATACTGGACGGATACTATGGCTACACCTTC. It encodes CASRIILDGYYGYTF.

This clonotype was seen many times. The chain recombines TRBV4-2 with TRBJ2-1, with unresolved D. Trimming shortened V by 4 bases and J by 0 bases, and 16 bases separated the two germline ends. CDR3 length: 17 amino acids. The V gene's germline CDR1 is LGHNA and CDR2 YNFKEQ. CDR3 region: CASSPLDGRSSYNEQFF. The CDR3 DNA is TGTGCCAGCAGCCCCTTAGACGGCAGGAGCTCCTACAATGAGCAGTTCTTC.